The 31 T cell receptor beta chains in this list originate from one sample, sequenced in a study of CD8 T cells in Susac syndrome. RNA totalling roughly 0.45 to 1 ug underwent reverse transcription with random hexamers. Via MiXCR, TCRdb re-called the immunoSEQ multiplex PCR reads, giving one row per CDR3 protein. The sample has tens of thousands of distinct CDR3 sequences; roughly nine tenths are singletons. Material: CD8+ T cells from PBMCs. The receptors originated from a human donor in good health.

This clonotype was detected a few times. V usage is TRBV5-6 and J usage is TRBJ2-1, with a weak D call TRBD2 (5 bases). Germline lookup yields CDR1 SGHDT and CDR2 YYEEEE. The V end lost 4 bases, the J end lost 14 bases, and 22 bases lay between the germline ends. This CDR3 comprises 14 residues. In nucleotides, the CDR3 is TGTGCCAGCAGCGTCGCGGCCCTTCGGGAAACCGAGTTCTTC. Protein product: CASSVAALRETEFF.

CDR3: CASSTWGGTETQYF. CDR3 DNA: TGTGCCAGTAGTACCTGGGGAGGGACCGAGACCCAGTACTTC. The chain links TRBV19 to TRBJ2-5; TRBD2 agrees at 7 bases. V shed 4 bases and J 5 bases; nucleotides not matched to a gene: 7. The germline CDR1 and CDR2 sequences are LNHDA and SQIVND (reference sequence). This CDR3 region has 14 residues.

This chain links TRBV7-9 with TRBJ1-2, with 7 bases aligning to TRBD1. The CDR3 length is 15 residues. V lost 3 bases to trimming and J lost 7 bases; unmatched junction nucleotides: 11. CDR1 is SEHNR, CDR2 FQNEAQ, per germline (reference sequence). CDR3 DNA: TGTGCCAGCAGCTTTCCGGCAGGGGGAGAACGTGGCTACACCTTC. Its protein product is CASSFPAGGERGYTF.

J is TRBJ1-1 and V is TRBV6-5; D gene unclear. V was shortened by 6 bases and J by 1 base, with 6 bases between the two germline ends. The CDR3 runs to 12 residues. The germline gives CDR1 MNHEY, CDR2 SVGAGI. In nucleotides, the CDR3 is TGTGCCAGCAGACTTGGGAACACTGAAGCTTTCTTT. It yields the protein CASRLGNTEAFF.

The J gene is TRBJ2-5, the V gene TRBV5-1, with D possibly matching TRBD1 (6 bases). V was pared by 7 bases and J by 2 bases, with 12 bases between. The CDR3 covers 13 residues. The germline gives CDR1 SGHRS, CDR2 YFSETQ. CDR3 amino acids: CASALDSQETQYF. CDR3 in DNA: TGCGCCAGCGCCTTGGACAGTCAAGAGACCCAGTACTTC.

The rearrangement links TRBV12-3 or TRBV12-4 to TRBJ1-5, with D possibly matching TRBD1 (5 bases). CDR3 size: 15 residues. The ends were cut back, 6 bases at V and 4 bases at J, with 16 bases in the middle. CDR3: CASSPGTGMNQPQHF. As DNA, the CDR3 is TGTGCCAGCAGCCCGGGGACTGGGATGAATCAGCCCCAGCATTTT.

The J gene is TRBJ2-1, the V gene TRBV30, with no clear D. The CDR3 consists of 13 residues. Trimming removed 0 bases at V and 4 bases at J, with 7 bases between. Germline lookup yields CDR1 GTSNPN and CDR2 SVGIG (reference sequence). This CDR3 is CAWSVTPYNEQFF. As DNA, the CDR3 is TGTGCCTGGAGTGTCACCCCATACAATGAGCAGTTCTTC.

The chain employs TRBV4-2 and TRBJ2-5; TRBD1 matches 10 bases. The J segment lost 5 bases and the V segment lost 4 bases, leaving 4 bases of the junction unmatched. The germline gives CDR1 LGHNA, CDR2 YNFKEQ. The CDR3 totals 14 residues. Here the CDR3 DNA reads TGTGCCAGCAGCCTGGACAGGGGGTTCGAGACCCAGTACTTC. This gives the protein CASSLDRGFETQYF.

This clonotype has a single count. The genes are TRBV29-1 and TRBJ2-3; D remains unclear. Per the germline V gene, CDR1 is SQVTM and CDR2 is ANQGSEA. Between the trimmed V and J ends, which lost 1 base and 4 bases, there was a span of 6 bases. The CDR3 length is 12 residues. CDR3 residues: CSVEVGADTQYF. The CDR3 region has the DNA TGCAGCGTTGAAGTCGGCGCAGATACGCAGTATTTT.

The chain links TRBV11-1 to TRBJ2-1; D is ambiguous. The germline V gene encodes CDR1 SGHAT and CDR2 FQDESV (reference sequence). The CDR3 length is 13 residues. The V gene lost 2 bases and the J gene lost 6 bases, with 8 bases spanning the gap. CDR3 sequence: CASSLRGFNEQFF. The CDR3 DNA is TGTGCCAGCAGCTTACGCGGTTTCAATGAGCAGTTCTTC.

The V and J genes are TRBV7-9 and TRBJ2-5, with 10 bases fitting TRBD1. This CDR3 has 16 amino acids. Looked up from germline, CDR1 is SEHNR and CDR2 is FQNEAQ (reference sequence). The V gene end was trimmed by 6 bases and the J gene end by 2 bases; junction bases not matched to a gene: 9. CDR3 amino acids: CASSLTGTGDQETQYF. The CDR3, as DNA: TGTGCCAGCAGTCTAACCGGGACAGGGGATCAAGAGACCCAGTACTTC.

This chain links TRBV4-1 with TRBJ1-1; a weak D match, TRBD1 (6 bases). The CDR3 is 15 residues long. V was clipped by 0 bases and J by 4 bases, with 12 bases between them. Germline loops: CDR1 MGHRA, CDR2 YSYEKL. CDR3: CASSQDVGGGTEAFF. The CDR3 nucleotides read TGCGCCAGCAGCCAAGATGTAGGGGGTGGCACTGAAGCTTTCTTT.

This clonotype showed up just a few times. The rearrangement uses TRBV6-1 and TRBJ2-7; D not resolved. Germline CDR1 and CDR2: MNHNS and SASEGT. The ends were cut back, 0 bases at V and 2 bases at J, with 5 bases in the middle. The CDR3 consists of 13 residues. The CDR3, as DNA: TGTGCCAGCAGTGAAGCTCGCACCTACGAGCAGTACTTC. Amino acid sequence: CASSEARTYEQYF.

The gene calls are TRBV7-9 and TRBJ1-6; D possibly corresponds to TRBD1 (6 bases). Trimming removed 0 bases from V and 7 bases from J, with 10 bases in between. CDR3 length: 15 residues. The germline V gene encodes CDR1 SEHNR and CDR2 FQNEAQ (reference sequence). The CDR3 DNA follows: TGTGCCAGCAGCTTAGCATACCAGGGGAATTCACCCCTCCACTTT. Residues: CASSLAYQGNSPLHF.

CDR3 coding DNA: TGTGCCAGCAGTTTACAGGACAGGGGGCTGGAGACCCAGTACTTC. Amino acid sequence: CASSLQDRGLETQYF. The chain couples TRBV12-3 or TRBV12-4 to TRBJ2-5, with 11 bases identical to TRBD1. V lost 2 bases, J lost 5 bases, and 4 bases stayed unmatched. The CDR3 extends over 15 amino acids.

The chain employs TRBV20-1 and TRBJ2-5, with TRBD2 matching 11 bases. Germline V gene data show CDR1 as DFQATT and CDR2 as SNEGSKA (reference sequence). CDR3 length: 16 residues. V dropped 2 bases and J dropped 4; count of bases not matched to a gene: 9. CDR3: CSARTASGGPGETQYF. The CDR3 region has the DNA TGCAGTGCTAGAACGGCTAGCGGGGGGCCGGGAGAGACCCAGTACTTC.

The rearrangement joins TRBV15 to TRBJ2-7, with D possibly being TRBD1 or TRBD2 (5 bases each). Trimming took off 6 bases at V and 2 bases at J, with 11 bases between the two ends. Germline-derived CDR1 and CDR2 are LNHNV and YYDKDF (reference sequence). This CDR3 has 13 amino acids. The CDR3 DNA reads TGTGCCACCAGTTCCGGGACCCCCTACGAGCAGTACTTC. This encodes CATSSGTPYEQYF. The full variable domain, with the rest looked up from reference TRBV15 and TRBJ2-7, is DAMVIQNPRYQVTQFGKPVTLSCSQTLNHNVMYWYQQKSSQAPKLLFHYYDKDFNNEADTPDNFQSRRPNTSFCFLDIRSPGLGDTAMYLCATSSGTPYEQYFGPGTRLTVT.

This chain joins TRBV4-2 and TRBJ2-7, with unresolved D. This CDR3 has 12 residues. Trimming cost V 0 bases and J 5 bases, with 5 bases left between them. Looked up from germline, CDR1 is LGHNA and CDR2 is YNFKEQ. The CDR3 nucleotides are TGTGCCAGCAGCCAAGACCGGGACGAGCAGTACTTC. Translated: CASSQDRDEQYF.

This sequence joins TRBV20-1 and TRBJ1-4; 7 bases match TRBD1. There are 15 residues in the CDR3. Trimming removed 3 bases from V and 4 bases from J; junction bases left unmatched: 8. Germline CDR1 and CDR2: DFQATT and SNEGSKA (reference sequence). CDR3 in amino acids: CSARIYRGDNEKLFF. CDR3 DNA: TGCAGTGCTAGGATCTACAGGGGAGATAATGAAAAACTGTTTTTT.

The rearrangement links TRBV27 to TRBJ2-7, with 9 bases lining up with TRBD1. This CDR3 is built from 15 residues. V lost 5 bases, J lost 6 bases, and 11 bases stayed unmatched. Germline values: CDR1 MNHEY, CDR2 SMNVEV (reference sequence). CDR3 DNA sequence: TGTGCCAGCAGTACCAGGGACAGGGAACAAGGCGAGCAGTACTTC. This encodes CASSTRDREQGEQYF.

This clonotype was seen a single time. J is TRBJ2-7 and V is TRBV11-2; perhaps D is TRBD1 or TRBD2 (5 bases each). CDR3 length equals 16 residues. Germline V gene data show CDR1 as SGHAT and CDR2 as FQNNGV. Trimming removed 1 base at V and 3 bases at J, with 16 bases between. DNA of the CDR3: TGTGCCAGCAGCTTAGTGGGTCCCCAGGGACGCTACGAGCAGTACTTC. Translation gives CASSLVGPQGRYEQYF.

The chain carries TRBV13 and TRBJ2-5; the D gene could be TRBD1 or TRBD2 (5 bases each). The CDR3 has 15 residues. V lost 4 bases to trimming and J lost 1 base, with 13 bases between them. Germline V gene lookup returns CDR1 PRHDT and CDR2 FYEKMQ (reference sequence). This CDR3 is CASSSSGTGQETQYF. DNA of the CDR3: TGTGCCAGCAGCTCTTCGGGGACGGGCCAAGAGACCCAGTACTTC.

The J gene is TRBJ1-4, the V gene TRBV30; D unclear. The CDR3 has 13 residues. Deletions cut 2 bases from V and 6 bases from J, with 10 bases between. CDR1 is GTSNPN and CDR2 is SVGIG in the germline V gene (reference sequence). For the CDR3, the DNA is TGTGCCTGGAGTTCCGGGCAGGATGAAAAACTGTTTTTT. Protein: CAWSSGQDEKLFF. The complete variable domain, with remaining parts taken from reference TRBV30 and TRBJ1-4, reads SQTIHQWPATLVQPVGSPLSLECTVEGTSNPNLYWYRQAAGRGLQLLFYSVGIGQISSEVPQNLSASRPQDRQFILSSKKLLLSDSGFYLCAWSSGQDEKLFFGSGTQLSVL.

The table lists this clonotype with a count of one. The V and J genes are TRBV6-5 and TRBJ2-1; no firm D call. V shed 7 bases and J shed 7 bases, with 17 bases lying between them. The CDR3 covers 14 residues. CDR1 is MNHEY and CDR2 is SVGAGI in the germline V gene. CDR3 protein: CASTPSVLGNEQFF. CDR3 DNA: TGTGCCAGCACCCCCAGCGTGTTGGGGAATGAGCAGTTCTTC.

The gene calls are TRBV3-1 and TRBJ2-1, with D unresolved. Germline CDR1 and CDR2: LGHDT and YNNKEL (reference sequence). V dropped 0 bases and J dropped 0 bases, with 9 bases sitting between them. CDR3 size: 16 residues. The CDR3 DNA reads as TGTGCCAGCAGCCAAGATCCGCGGAGCTCCTACAATGAGCAGTTCTTC. It yields the protein CASSQDPRSSYNEQFF.

V usage is TRBV11-2 and J usage is TRBJ1-1; D gene unclear. The ends were cut back, 2 bases at V and 8 bases at J, with 24 bases in the middle. There are 17 residues in the CDR3. CDR1 is SGHAT, CDR2 FQNNGV, per germline. For the CDR3, the DNA is TGTGCCAGCAGCTTAACAAATAGTGGCGGTCCAAATGGGGAAGCTTTCTTT. Its translation: CASSLTNSGGPNGEAFF.

V gene TRBV3-1 combines with J gene TRBJ1-5; no reliable D call. Trimming removed 2 bases from V and 1 base from J, with 18 bases in between. Germline assignment: CDR1 LGHDT and CDR2 YNNKEL (reference sequence). This CDR3 contains 18 residues. CDR3 in DNA: TGTGCCAGCAGCCAATTCCTCCCCAGGTCTGGGAGCAATCAGCCCCAGCATTTT. Translation: CASSQFLPRSGSNQPQHF.

CDR3 in DNA: TGTGCCAGCAGTTACTCGTCTTTTGCGACCTCCTATGGCTACACCTTC. It specifies CASSYSSFATSYGYTF. The chain has TRBV6-5 and TRBJ1-2; no firm D call. Trimming stripped 0 bases from V and 4 bases from J, with 15 bases between. The germline CDR1 and CDR2 sequences are MNHEY and SVGAGI. The CDR3 is made up of 16 amino acids.

This chain joins TRBV3-1 and TRBJ1-4; TRBD1 agrees at 9 bases. CDR1 is LGHDT, CDR2 YNNKEL, per germline (reference sequence). The CDR3 has 19 residues. V trimming: 0 bases; J trimming: 5 bases; junction bases outside the gene matches: 13. CDR3 region: CASSQEWRWSGTGNEKLFF. CDR3 nucleotides: TGTGCCAGCAGCCAAGAGTGGCGATGGAGCGGGACAGGGAATGAAAAACTGTTTTTT.

This chain joins TRBV4-3 and TRBJ2-7; weak D call: TRBD1 (5 bases). Germline V lookup: CDR1 LGHNA, CDR2 YSLEER. Trimming took off 4 bases at V and 1 base at J, with 11 bases between the two ends. CDR3 length: 14 residues. The CDR3 reads CASSPGIGSYEQYF. DNA for the CDR3: TGCGCCAGCAGCCCAGGGATAGGTTCCTACGAGCAGTACTTC.

This chain links TRBV10-3 with TRBJ2-7, with D possibly called TRBD1 or TRBD2 (5 bases each). V gave up 4 bases and J gave up 3 bases, with 10 bases separating them. This CDR3 spans 13 amino acids. CDR1 ENHRY and CDR2 SYGVKD come from the germline V gene. CDR3 nucleotides: TGTGCCATCAGTGGGGACCCTGGCTACGAGCAGTACTTC. This encodes CAISGDPGYEQYF.